This T cell receptor (beta chain) is drawn from a study of T cells in localized non-small cell lung cancer. Study-wide findings and caveats: The study detected a median roughly 56 of the top 100 tumor clones in adjacent lung. Because researchers sequenced only one region of the tumor, heterogeneity is still possible. The study found T cell clonality highest in uninvolved adjacent lung, above tumor.

As concerns this clone: Its cognate antigen is unknown.

Germline lookup yields CDR1 MGHRA and CDR2 YSYEKL. CDR3 size: 14 residues. Trimming took off 4 bases at V and 2 bases at J, with 9 bases between the two ends. Generated by immunoSEQ multiplex PCR, the TCRdb table keeps only in-frame clones and is missing some. This table holds around 25,000 clones, about 94% found once. Sequenced material: peripheral blood, taken before any cancer treatment. The chain recombines TRBV4-1 with TRBJ1-5; D is perhaps TRBD1 (5 bases). The receptor was derived from a woman aged 35 to 70 with stage I lung adenocarcinoma. CDR3 nucleotides: TGCGCCAGCAGCCGGGGCAGGGGCAATCAGCCCCAGCATTTT. It codes for CASSRGRGNQPQHF.